The next 2 T cell receptor beta chains were all read from a single sample in a study of Ad26.COV2.S vaccination and SARS-CoV-2 variants. As to treatment: 15 to 20 received Ad26.COV2.S at low or high dose, single or two shots; five or six received placebo; per-sample allocation not given. The samples were gathered on day 63 after the first injection of vaccine or placebo. Repertoires were generated with immunoSEQ multiplex PCR, while TCRdb's copy carries only in-frame clones and drops some. The sample records about 390,000 clones, about 88% being singletons. The sample was peripheral blood, taken in a trial of Ad26.COV2.S vaccine versus placebo. Receptor source: a person between 18 and 60 years old who received the Ad26.COV2.S COVID-19 vaccine or a placebo.

This clone was counted only a few times. The chain employs TRBV5-4 and TRBJ1-6; TRBD1 agrees at 7 bases. V shed 0 bases and J 7 bases; nucleotides not matched to a gene: 7. Germline V gene lookup returns CDR1 SGHNT and CDR2 YYREEE (reference sequence). The CDR3 loop spans 16 amino acids. In DNA form, the CDR3 reads TGTGCCAGCAGCTTGGGGAGGGACAGCCAAAATTCACCCCTCCACTTT. It specifies CASSLGRDSQNSPLHF.

This clone was observed a few times. The V and J genes are TRBV19 and TRBJ1-4; D is uncertain. This CDR3 comprises 16 residues. V dropped 3 bases and J dropped 0 bases, with 11 bases sitting between them. Germline V gene lookup returns CDR1 LNHDA and CDR2 SQIVND (reference sequence). CDR3 sequence: CASSMRVGATNEKLFF. CDR3 in DNA: TGTGCCAGTAGTATGCGGGTCGGAGCAACTAATGAAAAACTGTTTTTT.